This is a list of T cell receptor beta chains from one sample in a study of blood T cell repertoires in COVID-19. Clones were read by immunoSEQ multiplex PCR, and TCRdb kept only the in-frame ones, dropping some. Of approximately 92,000 clones in the sample, 81% were seen once. Material for sequencing was peripheral blood. These receptors all stem from a man between 60 and 75 years old with acute or convalescent COVID-19. Each CDR3 is given with its conserved first and last residue. A D gene is named only where the DNA matches it firmly. Clone size is shown for a subset of rows, as once, few, many or a class of expanded clone.

CDR3 | DNA | V | D | J | size
CATSDQGTEAFF | TGTGCCACCAGTGATCAGGGCACTGAAGCTTTCTTT | TRBV24-1 | . | TRBJ1-1 | medium-sized
CASSPPRSGLNQPQHF | TGTGCCAGTAGTCCACCCCGGTCAGGGCTCAATCAGCCCCAGCATTTT | TRBV19 | . | TRBJ1-5 | .
CASSKCDRVSPPLHF | TGTGCCAGCAGCAAATGTGACAGGGTCAGTCCACCCCTCCACTTT | TRBV21-1 | . | TRBJ1-6 | few
CASRLAGVADTQYF | TGTGCCAGTAGGTTAGCGGGAGTGGCAGATACGCAGTATTTT | TRBV19 | TRBD2 | TRBJ2-3 | .
CASSRTSGSFNEQFF | TGTGCCAGCAGCCGGACTAGCGGGAGCTTCAATGAGCAGTTCTTC | TRBV7-2 | TRBD2 | TRBJ2-1 | few
CASGRDRGLAGANVLTF | TGTGCCAGCGGGAGGGACAGGGGATTAGCTGGGGCCAACGTCCTGACTTTC | TRBV2 | TRBD1 | TRBJ2-6 | .
CAWRRPGRSYEQYF | TGTGCCTGGAGAAGGCCAGGCCGTTCCTACGAGCAGTACTTC | TRBV30 | . | TRBJ2-7 | .
CASSDSTSGSTDTQYF | TGTGCCAGCAGTGACTCGACTAGCGGGAGCACAGATACGCAGTATTTT | TRBV6-4 | TRBD2 | TRBJ2-3 | many
CASSPQGAGNEQFF | TGTGCCAGCTCACCCCAGGGGGCGGGGAATGAGCAGTTCTTC | TRBV18 | TRBD1 | TRBJ2-1 | .
CASSPPGRGRETQYF | TGTGCCAGCTCACCCCCCGGGAGGGGCAGGGAGACCCAGTACTTC | TRBV18 | TRBD2 | TRBJ2-5 | .
CASSLRENTEAFF | TGTGCCAGCAGTCTCAGGGAGAACACTGAAGCTTTCTTT | TRBV12-3/TRBV12-4 | . | TRBJ1-1 | .
CASSYSNGETNEQFF | TGTGCCAGCAGTTACTCGAATGGGGAGACCAATGAGCAGTTCTTC | TRBV6-5 | . | TRBJ2-1 | .
CAWSYRASGRSETQYF | TGTGCCTGGAGTTACCGCGCTAGCGGGAGGAGTGAGACCCAGTACTTC | TRBV30 | TRBD2 | TRBJ2-5 | .
CATEGNHNEQFF | TGTGCCACGGAGGGGAACCACAATGAGCAGTTCTTC | TRBV6-5 | . | TRBJ2-1 | .
CASSLREGSNEQFF | TGCGCCAGCAGCCTCCGTGAAGGGAGCAATGAGCAGTTCTTC | TRBV4-1 | . | TRBJ2-1 | .
CASSQGQGIGTEAFF | TGTGCCAGCAGCCAAGGGCAGGGGATAGGGACTGAAGCTTTCTTT | TRBV4-2 | . | TRBJ1-1 | .
CASRGYTDTQYF | TGTGCCAGCAGGGGCTACACAGATACGCAGTATTTT | TRBV2 | . | TRBJ2-3 | once
CASSYSPRGGNTEAFF | TGTGCCAGCAGCTACAGCCCGCGGGGAGGGAACACTGAAGCTTTCTTT | TRBV7-2 | . | TRBJ1-1 | many
CASGGSQETQYF | TGTGCCTCGGGGGGCAGCCAAGAGACCCAGTACTTC | TRBV19 | . | TRBJ2-5 | .
CASSVAPGHRRGNQPQHF | TGTGCCAGCAGCGTAGCTCCGGGACATCGGCGGGGCAATCAGCCCCAGCATTTT | TRBV9 | . | TRBJ1-5 | .
CASSLVAGGYNEQFF | TGTGCCAGCAGCTTGGTAGCGGGAGGATACAATGAGCAGTTCTTC | TRBV5-4 | TRBD2 | TRBJ2-1 | once
CASSYGLAGAYEQYF | TGTGCCAGCAGTTACGGACTAGCGGGGGCCTACGAGCAGTACTTC | TRBV6-5 | TRBD2 | TRBJ2-7 | .
CASSSQGDTEAFF | TGTGCCAGCAGCTCACAGGGGGACACTGAAGCTTTCTTT | TRBV7-2 | TRBD1 | TRBJ1-1 | .
CASSQAETGGNEQFF | TGCGCCAGCAGCCAAGCTGAGACAGGGGGCAATGAGCAGTTCTTC | TRBV4-3 | TRBD1 | TRBJ2-1 | .
CASSGLGLRDRVQETQYF | TGTGCCAGCAGTGGGTTAGGACTTCGGGACAGGGTTCAAGAGACCCAGTACTTC | TRBV2 | TRBD1 | TRBJ2-5 | .
CASSVTGEKTDTQYF | TGTGCCAGCAGCGTCACAGGGGAAAAGACAGATACGCAGTATTTT | TRBV9 | TRBD1 | TRBJ2-3 | .
CASSIPSQGAYGYTF | TGTGCCAGTAGTATACCCTCACAGGGGGCCTATGGCTACACCTTC | TRBV19 | TRBD1 | TRBJ1-2 | .
CASSWPSDRGNTGELFF | TGTGCCAGCAGCTGGCCTTCGGACAGGGGGAACACCGGGGAGCTGTTTTTT | TRBV7-8 | TRBD1 | TRBJ2-2 | .
CASSYGGAGELFF | TGTGCCAGCAGTTACGGAGGGGCCGGGGAGCTGTTTTTT | TRBV6-2/TRBV6-3 | . | TRBJ2-2 | .
CASSPPGTGSNTEAFF | TGCGCCAGCAGCCCCCCCGGGACAGGGTCGAACACTGAAGCTTTCTTT | TRBV5-1 | TRBD1 | TRBJ1-1 | .
CATSGWGGQETQYF | TGTGCCACCAGTGGGTGGGGGGGCCAAGAGACCCAGTACTTC | TRBV24-1 | TRBD2 | TRBJ2-5 | .
CSAPLTGLYTF | TGCAGTGCTCCTCTGACAGGGCTTTACACCTTC | TRBV20-1 | TRBD1 | TRBJ1-2 | once
CASSLATNYGYTF | TGTGCCAGCAGCTTGGCAACTAACTATGGCTACACCTTC | TRBV5-8 | . | TRBJ1-2 | .
CASSPKGGTAPDTQYF | TGTGCCAGCTCACCAAAGGGCGGGACGGCCCCAGATACGCAGTATTTT | TRBV18 | . | TRBJ2-3 | .
CASSLAKRSSTDTQYF | TGTGCCAGCAGCTTGGCGAAGCGGTCTAGCACAGATACGCAGTATTTT | TRBV5-4 | . | TRBJ2-3 | .
CAISESYTAYNEQFF | TGTGCCATCAGTGAGTCTTACACAGCCTACAATGAGCAGTTCTTC | TRBV10-3 | . | TRBJ2-1 | many
CASMVTDRRTYSGANVLTF | TGTGCCAGTATGGTAACAGACCGTAGAACCTACTCTGGGGCCAACGTCCTGACTTTC | TRBV19 | . | TRBJ2-6 | few
CASGLDRDRATGELFF | TGTGCTAGTGGTTTGGACCGGGACAGGGCCACCGGGGAGCTGTTTTTT | TRBV12-5 | TRBD1 | TRBJ2-2 | .
CASSFRRGGISTDTQYF | TGCGCCAGCAGCTTCCGTCGGGGCGGGATTAGCACAGATACGCAGTATTTT | TRBV4-1 | . | TRBJ2-3 | once
CASSLGRNNEQFF | TGTGCCAGCAGCTTAGGGAGGAACAATGAGCAGTTCTTC | TRBV11-2 | . | TRBJ2-1 | .
CASSPGVIPPPYEQYF | TGCGCCAGCAGCCCAGGGGTAATTCCACCCCCCTACGAGCAGTACTTC | TRBV4-1 | . | TRBJ2-7 | few
CASSLLNTEAFF | TGTGCCAGCAGCTTACTTAACACTGAAGCTTTCTTT | TRBV7-9 | . | TRBJ1-1 | .
CASTLGTGKAFF | TGTGCCAGCACCCTCGGGACAGGAAAAGCTTTCTTT | TRBV12-3/TRBV12-4 | TRBD1 | TRBJ1-1 | .
CASSLPRSGRRGETQYF | TGTGCCAGCAGCTTGCCCCGAAGCGGGAGAAGGGGAGAGACCCAGTACTTC | TRBV13 | TRBD2 | TRBJ2-5 | .